This T cell receptor (beta chain) was observed in a study of T cell responses to AZD1222 COVID-19 vaccine. Only in-frame clones appear in the TCRdb table, and some are missing; sequencing was by immunoSEQ multiplex PCR. The sample lists over 80,000 clones, approximately 91% occurring once. V shed 1 base and J shed 2 bases, with 7 bases lying between them. The CDR3 sequence is 14 residues long. The V gene's germline CDR1 is SGHTA and CDR2 FQGNSA. The source of this sequence is an adult who received the AZD1222 COVID-19 vaccine. The chain links TRBV7-2 to TRBJ2-3; D remains unclear. The input for sequencing was peripheral blood, taken 28 days after the second AZD1222 dose. CDR3 DNA: TGTGCCAGCAGCTTAGAACAGCTCACAGATACGCAGTATTTT. Translation gives CASSLEQLTDTQYF.